The clone carrying this T cell receptor (beta chain) occurred once. Template material for amplifying TCR beta CDR3 regions consisted of RNA transcripts. HTBI primers were employed in a first-round RT-PCR of the TCR CDR3. MiXCR was run by TCRdb on the multiplex PCR reads, yielding one entry per CDR3 protein. The table lists about 520,000 distinct CDR3 sequences, approximately 25% of them singletons. The sample comes from a study of T cells in Graves' hyperthyroidism and ophthalmopathy. The PBMCs were sourced from fresh peripheral blood (about 10 ml). Germline lookup yields CDR1 SGHTA and CDR2 FQGNSA. Trimming cost V 1 base and J 6 bases, with 7 bases left between them. The CDR3 has 13 amino acids.

This sequence originates from a woman in her thirties with Graves' ophthalmopathy. The rearrangement links TRBV7-2 to TRBJ1-5; D call uncertain. Input material: blood. CDR3 loop: CASSLDQVQPQHF. CDR3 coding DNA: TGTGCCAGCAGCTTAGATCAGGTTCAGCCCCAGCATTTT.